The text below deals with one T cell receptor beta chain. This record comes from a study of blood T cell repertoires in COVID-19. The germline CDR1 and CDR2 sequences are SGDLS and YYNGEE. The CDR3 covers 17 residues. V shed 3 bases, J shed 4 bases, and the junction held 13 bases outside the gene matches. Data came from immunoSEQ multiplex PCR; TCRdb stores just in-frame clones and leaves some out. The repertoire holds over 200,000 clones, with about nine tenths as singletons. The sequencing input was peripheral blood. This clonotype originated in a man aged 60-69 years who had recovered from COVID-19. The chain recombines TRBV9 with TRBJ2-1; TRBD2 agrees at 7 bases. CDR3: CASSATPAGAGYNEQFF. In DNA form, the CDR3 reads TGTGCCAGCAGCGCTACACCCGCGGGAGCGGGATACAATGAGCAGTTCTTC.